In its sample, the clone carrying this TCR beta chain was seen a few times. Its target is not known. This sample was included in a study of blood T cells in healthy people across ages. Study-wide results and limits: As age increased, TCR beta diversity per million T cells fell in a roughly linear fashion. PBMCs left unsorted prevented a conclusive naive versus antigen-experienced comparison. Investigators viewed diversity estimates from one million T cells as underestimates, the study reported.

The germline V gene has CDR1 DFQATT and CDR2 SNEGSKA (reference sequence). V shed 3 bases, J shed 5 bases, and the junction held 6 bases outside the gene matches. The CDR3 contains 13 residues. Through a sample-barcoded 5' primer and a J-beta primer mix, a second PCR was run for roughly 6 to 12 cycles. One entry per CDR3 protein, called by TCRdb with MiXCR from the 5' RACE reads. Of about a million distinct CDR3 sequences in the sample, more than 30% were seen once. Each sample gave at least 7 million isolated PBMCs. The source material was blood. The J gene is TRBJ1-2, the V gene TRBV20-1; 7 bases line up with TRBD1. The clonotype originates from a young man in good health. CDR3 sequence reads: CSASPGGWYGYTF. CDR3 in DNA: TGCAGTGCTAGTCCAGGGGGATGGTATGGCTACACCTTC.